A single sample gave rise to the 25 T cell receptor beta chains below, sequenced in a study of molecular identifiers for immune sequencing clone quantification. MiXCR was run by TCRdb on the PCR reads, yielding one entry per CDR3 protein. The sample lists over 550,000 distinct CDR3 sequences, 25% seen once, with 0.7% to 0.95% in the top ten. The specimen sequenced was naive CD8+ T cells from blood, with Jurkat cell RNA spiked in. Subset: FACS-sorted CD8+CD4-CCR7+CD45RA+ naive T cells. The receptors were sampled from a human donor in good health. Some libraries in this study had Jurkat cell RNA spiked in.

On this clonotype itself: A read error is possible here, since a much larger clone lies one base away. The V call is TRBV5-6, the J call TRBJ2-2; 10 positions agree with TRBD2. This CDR3 region has 14 residues. CDR1 and CDR2 (germline): SGHDT, YYEEEE. CDR3: CASSLAGSSGGLFF. CDR3 bases: TGTGCCAGCAGCTTGGCGGGGTCTAGCGGGGGGCTGTTTTTT.

This clonotype was counted between two and nine times. This chain connects TRBV7-8 to TRBJ2-1; D gene unclear. CDR1 and CDR2 from the germline V gene are SGHVS and FQNEAQ. The germline V and J ends were trimmed by 4 bases and 7 bases, with 8 bases remaining between them. The CDR3 loop spans 12 amino acids. The CDR3 region is CASSYAFNEQFF. CDR3 nucleotide sequence: TGTGCCAGCAGCTACGCTTTTAATGAGCAGTTCTTC.

This chain connects TRBV2 to TRBJ2-7, with D perhaps matching TRBD1 or TRBD2 (6 bases each). Germline lookup yields CDR1 SNHLY and CDR2 FYNNEI. V was pared by 4 bases and J by 3 bases, with 25 bases between. This CDR3 has 18 residues. The CDR3 here is CASSGRGIRRAAVYEQYF. The CDR3 DNA reads as TGTGCCAGCAGTGGGAGGGGGATCAGAAGGGCCGCCGTCTACGAGCAGTACTTC.

This clonotype was seen a handful of times. This chain links TRBV30 with TRBJ2-3; the D is unclear. Germline CDR1 is GTSNPN and CDR2 is SVGIG (reference sequence). The V end was cut by 4 bases, the J end by 13 bases, with 18 bases between. CDR3 length: 12 residues. In DNA, the CDR3 is TGTGCCTGGACCCAGACGGTCCCGCGCAAGTATTTT. Protein: CAWTQTVPRKYF.

This clonotype was detected ten times or more. J is TRBJ1-1 and V is TRBV7-9; D uncertain. The CDR3 has 14 residues. V was clipped by 2 bases and J by 5 bases, with 12 bases between them. CDR1 is SEHNR, CDR2 FQNEAQ, per germline (reference sequence). The CDR3 is CASSLFDQDTEAFF. The CDR3 DNA reads as TGTGCCAGCAGCTTATTTGACCAGGATACTGAAGCTTTCTTT.

As concerns this clonotype: This could be a read error, since a much larger clone is one nucleotide away. V is TRBV29-1 and J is TRBJ2-2; D remains unclear. The V end lost 1 base, the J end lost 3 bases, and 6 bases lay between the germline ends. The CDR3 is 13 amino acids. Germline CDR1 reads SQVTM; CDR2 reads ANQGSEA. As DNA, the CDR3 is TGCAGCGTTGAAGGTCCGTACACCGGGGAGCTGTTTTTT. It is translated as CSVEGPYTGELFF.

This clonotype came up a few times. With a much larger clone just one base away, this may be a read error. V and J are TRBV7-9 and TRBJ1-1; a weak D match, TRBD1 (5 bases). This CDR3 contains 12 residues. Germline CDR1 is SEHNR and CDR2 is FQNEAQ (reference sequence). CDR3: CASSPIQGEALF. In DNA form, the CDR3 reads TGTGCCAGCAGCCCAATCCAGGGCGAAGCTCTCTTT.

This clonotype was recorded a few times. CDR3 sequence: CASIPEGGVNSPLHF. The CDR3 DNA is TGTGCCAGCATCCCCGAGGGCGGAGTTAATTCACCCCTCCACTTT. The chain joins TRBV28 to TRBJ1-6; D ambiguous. CDR1 MDHEN and CDR2 SYDVKM come from the germline V gene. The V and J ends lost 7 bases and 6 bases respectively, with 16 bases between them. The CDR3 has 15 residues.

In the case of this clonotype: A much larger clonotype is one base distant, so this may be a read error. The V and J genes are TRBV6-5 and TRBJ2-1; D gene unclear. V dropped 5 bases and J dropped 14 bases, with 16 bases sitting between them. This CDR3 has 12 residues. Germline CDR1 and CDR2: MNHEY and SVGAGI. The CDR3 DNA sequence: TGTGCCAGCAGTCCCGACGGATCCTGGGAGTTCTTC. It codes for CASSPDGSWEFF.

This clonotype was detected ten times or more. This sequence joins TRBV6-1 and TRBJ2-5; maybe TRBD1 (6 bases). CDR3 size: 16 residues. The germline V gene has CDR1 MNHNS and CDR2 SASEGT. V lost 9 bases to trimming and J lost 0 bases, with 20 bases between them. In DNA, the CDR3 is TGTGCCAGTCTGACAGGCGCCCACGCGTACCAAGAGACCCAGTACTTC. Encoded protein: CASLTGAHAYQETQYF.

This clonotype was seen a handful of times. The chain recombines TRBV4-1 with TRBJ2-1; D possibly corresponds to TRBD2 (6 bases). V gave up 5 bases and J gave up 9 bases, with 17 bases separating them. Germline lookup yields CDR1 MGHRA and CDR2 YSYEKL. The CDR3 extends over 14 amino acids. DNA of the CDR3: TGCGCCAGCAGCTGGGGGGAAAAGCATCCTGAGCAGTTCTTC. Encoded protein: CASSWGEKHPEQFF.

This clonotype has more than one count but fewer than ten. J is TRBJ2-7 and V is TRBV27; D gene uncertain. CDR3 length equals 14 residues. The germline V and J ends were trimmed by 8 bases and 1 base, with 15 bases remaining between them. Germline V gene lookup returns CDR1 MNHEY and CDR2 SMNVEV (reference sequence). The CDR3 loop is CASHPGPYSYEQYF. Written as DNA, the CDR3 is TGTGCCAGCCACCCCGGGCCCTATTCCTACGAGCAGTACTTC.

This clonotype was found many times. This chain uses TRBV27 with TRBJ2-7, with TRBD2 matching over 8 bases. Germline values: CDR1 MNHEY, CDR2 SMNVEV (reference sequence). This CDR3 is 12 amino acids long. With V trimmed by 4 bases and J by 6 bases, 2 bases remained unmatched. The CDR3: CASSSAGGEQYF. In nucleotides, the CDR3 is TGTGCCAGCAGTTCGGCGGGGGGCGAGCAGTACTTC.

The gene calls are TRBV7-2 and TRBJ2-7; D possibly corresponds to TRBD2 (5 bases). The CDR3 runs to 13 residues. V lost 2 bases and J 2 bases, leaving 7 bases between the germline ends. CDR1 is SGHTA and CDR2 is FQGNSA in the germline V gene. For the CDR3, the DNA is TGTGCCAGCAGCTTATGGGAGACCTACGAGCAGTACTTC. It is translated as CASSLWETYEQYF.

This clonotype was observed many times. This chain links TRBV5-1 with TRBJ1-2; 8 nucleotides agree with TRBD1. V shed 1 base, J shed 4 bases, and the junction held 6 bases outside the gene matches. The CDR3 consists of 15 residues. The germline CDR1 and CDR2 sequences are SGHRS and YFSETQ. The CDR3 DNA reads as TGCGCCAGCAGCTTGTTCCAGGGGGCGGGCTATGGCTACACCTTC. Amino acids: CASSLFQGAGYGYTF.

A single count supports this clonotype. The chain links TRBV11-2 to TRBJ2-1; 12 nucleotides agree with TRBD2. Losses at the gene ends were 1 base for V and 8 bases for J; bases not matched to a gene: 3. The CDR3 runs to 15 residues. Germline CDR1 is SGHAT and CDR2 is FQNNGV. The CDR3 spells CASSLAASGRDEQFF. The CDR3, as DNA: TGTGCCAGCAGCTTAGCCGCTAGCGGGAGGGATGAGCAGTTCTTC.

The V gene is TRBV7-9, the J gene TRBJ2-1; possibly TRBD1 or TRBD2 for D (5 bases each). Germline values: CDR1 SEHNR, CDR2 FQNEAQ (reference sequence). V lost 0 bases, J lost 14 bases, and 11 bases lay in between. The CDR3 is made up of 12 amino acids. The CDR3 sequence: CASSLAIGDEFF. The CDR3 DNA is TGTGCCAGCAGCTTAGCAATCGGGGACGAGTTCTTC.

This clonotype appeared a few times. This chain connects TRBV6-2 or TRBV6-3 to TRBJ2-7; 7 bases map to TRBD1. The CDR3 extends over 14 amino acids. J was trimmed by 4 bases and V by 4 bases; bases with no gene match: 7. CDR1 is MNHEY and CDR2 is SVGEGT in the germline V gene. CDR3 protein: CASSLQGVSYEQYF. CDR3 coding DNA: TGTGCCAGCAGTTTGCAGGGGGTTAGTTACGAGCAGTACTTC.

The V and J genes are TRBV7-6 and TRBJ1-1, with D perhaps TRBD1 (6 bases). CDR3 size: 17 residues. Germline V gives CDR1 SGHVS, CDR2 FNYEAQ. Between the trimmed V and J ends, which lost 6 bases and 2 bases, there was a span of 22 bases. CDR3 sequence reads: CASRLSSGTSTNTEAFF. In DNA, the CDR3 is TGTGCCAGCAGACTATCCTCCGGGACAAGTACAAACACTGAAGCTTTCTTT.

The chain carries TRBV4-3 and TRBJ2-1; 11 bases agree with TRBD2. Germline lookup yields CDR1 LGHNA and CDR2 YSLEER. J lost 6 bases, V lost 1 base, and 11 bases had no gene match. The CDR3 is 18 amino acids. The CDR3 loop is CASSQAIPGLAVGNEQFF. DNA of the CDR3: TGCGCCAGCAGCCAAGCGATACCGGGACTAGCGGTTGGCAATGAGCAGTTCTTC.

Only a few counts were recorded for this clonotype. The chain recombines TRBV20-1 with TRBJ2-2, with D unclear. V was clipped by 3 bases and J by 5 bases, with 7 bases between them. CDR1 and CDR2 from the germline V gene are DFQATT and SNEGSKA (reference sequence). There are 12 residues in the CDR3. The CDR3 DNA reads TGCAGTGCTAGGCCCGGTACCGGGGAGCTGTTTTTT. Residues: CSARPGTGELFF.

A remark on this clonotype: Since a much larger clone is just one base distant, this may be a read error. The gene calls are TRBV7-9 and TRBJ2-1; D unclear. Germline CDR1 reads SEHNR; CDR2 reads FQNEAQ (reference sequence). The CDR3 contains 12 residues. The ends were cut back, 2 bases at V and 13 bases at J, with 12 bases in the middle. CDR3 loop: CASSLFPETQFF. As DNA, the CDR3 is TGTGCCAGCAGCTTATTTCCTGAGACCCAGTTCTTC.

This clonotype appeared a few times. The chain combines TRBV2 with TRBJ2-7, with D uncertain. V was cut by 8 bases and J by 6 bases, with 5 bases left in between. The CDR3 is 9 amino acids. From germline, CDR1 is SNHLY and CDR2 FYNNEI. The CDR3 bases are TGTGCCAGCTCCGGCGAGCAGTACTTC. Amino acids: CASSGEQYF. The full variable domain, rest sourced from reference TRBV2 and TRBJ2-7, is EPEVTQTPSHQVTQMGQEVILRCVPISNHLYFYWYRQILGQKVEFLVSFYNNEISEKSEIFDDQFSVERPDGSNFTLKIRSTKLEDSAMYFCASSGEQYFGPGTRLTVT.

This clonotype has ten or more counts. This rearrangement joins TRBV14 to TRBJ2-2; the D is unclear. Trimming removed 0 bases at V and 4 bases at J, with 9 bases between. Germline CDR1 reads SGHDN; CDR2 reads FVKESK. The CDR3 is 15 amino acids. The CDR3 region has the DNA TGTGCCAGCAGCCAAGAACACTTTTCCACCGGGGAGCTGTTTTTT. As protein: CASSQEHFSTGELFF.

This sequence joins TRBV9 and TRBJ2-5; D is possibly TRBD1 (5 bases). This CDR3 contains 16 residues. Germline CDR1 reads SGDLS; CDR2 reads YYNGEE. Trimming cost V 4 bases and J 5 bases, with 21 bases left between them. For the CDR3, the DNA is TGTGCCAGCAGCCCCCTCAGGGCGACTGATAGGGAGACCCAGTACTTC. It encodes CASSPLRATDRETQYF.